One sample yielded the 14 T cell receptor beta chains listed below, sequenced in a study of T-cell reconstitution after alpha-beta-depleted transplantation in children. Using unique molecular identifiers, the investigators prepared the TCRbeta library. MiXCR, run by TCRdb on the PCR reads, gives a single entry per CDR3 protein. Of around 490,000 distinct CDR3 sequences in the sample, approximately 10% were seen once. This material consisted of PBMCs, mostly from graft donor cells, taken 180 days after TCRalphabeta/CD19-depleted stem cell transplant. The receptors come from a female patient aged 2-10 years who had a stem cell transplant for aplastic anemia, so the T cells may come from the graft donor.

This clonotype was recorded a few times. The rearrangement uses TRBV19 and TRBJ1-2, with TRBD1 as a possible D gene (5 bases). The germline gives CDR1 LNHDA, CDR2 SQIVND (reference sequence). V shed 4 bases and J shed 3 bases, with 18 bases lying between them. The CDR3 has 16 amino acids. The CDR3 DNA reads TGTGCCAGTAGTACTCAAGCAGGGAAATGGGACTATGGCTACACCTTC. It is translated as CASSTQAGKWDYGYTF.

The chain couples TRBV6-1 to TRBJ1-1; 9 nucleotides line up with TRBD1. Germline V gene data show CDR1 as MNHNS and CDR2 as SASEGT. The CDR3 length is 14 residues. The junction had 4 bases not matched to a gene; V was cut back by 5 bases and J by 3 bases. DNA of the CDR3: TGTGCCAGCAGTAGCCGGGACAGGGACACTGAAGCTTTCTTT. It yields the protein CASSSRDRDTEAFF.

The J gene is TRBJ2-5, the V gene TRBV7-9; TRBD2 is a possible D gene (5 bases). The CDR3 contains 14 residues. Germline V gene lookup returns CDR1 SEHNR and CDR2 FQNEAQ (reference sequence). Deletions cut 6 bases from V and 6 bases from J, with 17 bases between. DNA of the CDR3: TGTGCCAGCAGACCGCCGACGGGGTGGCAGACCCAGTACTTC. Translating gives CASRPPTGWQTQYF.

The chain links TRBV7-2 to TRBJ2-3, with D tentatively TRBD1 or TRBD2 (5 bases each). The V gene's germline CDR1 is SGHTA and CDR2 FQGNSA. V lost 8 bases, J lost 2 bases, and 23 bases lay in between. This CDR3 has 17 amino acids. CDR3 bases: TGTGCCAGCGCCCTAGGGGTATCTAGCAGAGTCACAGATACGCAGTATTTT. Its translation: CASALGVSSRVTDTQYF.

This chain links TRBV11-2 with TRBJ2-1, with TRBD1 matching 8 bases. The CDR3 is 15 residues long. The germline CDR1 and CDR2 sequences are SGHAT and FQNNGV. The V and J ends lost 5 bases and 2 bases, in that order; junction bases with no gene match: 5. The CDR3 DNA is TGTGCCAGCAGCCCGACAGGGGAGGCCTACAATGAGCAGTTCTTC. Translated: CASSPTGEAYNEQFF.

This clonotype was observed a handful of times. This chain links TRBV27 with TRBJ1-1; 7 positions match TRBD1. V lost 3 bases and J lost 4; bases outside the gene matches: 5. CDR3 length equals 14 residues. CDR1 is MNHEY, CDR2 SMNVEV, per germline (reference sequence). The CDR3 region has the DNA TGTGCCAGCAGTTTCGCGACAGGGCGCACTGAAGCTTTCTTT. This encodes CASSFATGRTEAFF.

The CDR3 sequence: CASSLFVVENTEAFF. CDR3 bases: TGTGCCAGCAGCTTATTCGTCGTGGAGAACACTGAAGCTTTCTTT. J is TRBJ1-1 and V is TRBV11-2, with D unresolved. Per germline, CDR1 SGHAT and CDR2 FQNNGV. Trimming pared 2 bases from V and 1 base from J, leaving 11 bases between. The CDR3 spans 15 residues.

This clonotype was picked up a small number of times. The J gene is TRBJ1-5, the V gene TRBV20-1; maybe TRBD1 (5 bases). V was cut by 5 bases and J by 0 bases, with 11 bases left in between. Germline CDR1 DFQATT, CDR2 SNEGSKA (reference sequence). This CDR3 is 14 amino acids long. The CDR3 here is CSAVTDYSNQPQHF. CDR3 nucleotides: TGCAGTGCTGTGACAGACTATAGCAATCAGCCCCAGCATTTT.

The chain recombines TRBV20-1 with TRBJ1-6; maybe TRBD1 (5 bases). V lost 1 base to trimming and J lost 1 base, with 11 bases between them. CDR3 length: 16 amino acids. Germline V gene data show CDR1 as DFQATT and CDR2 as SNEGSKA (reference sequence). DNA for the CDR3: TGCAGTGCTAGAGTTAGAGGGGTATCCTATAATTCACCCCTCCACTTT. Its protein product is CSARVRGVSYNSPLHF.

The chain has TRBV3-1 and TRBJ2-4; TRBD2 is a possible D gene (6 bases). CDR3 size: 15 residues. V was cut by 1 base and J by 7 bases, with 14 bases left in between. Per the germline V gene, CDR1 is LGHDT and CDR2 is YNNKEL (reference sequence). Here the CDR3 DNA reads TGTGCCAGCAGCCAAGCCGGGCTAGCGCCGAACATTCAGTACTTC. Its translation: CASSQAGLAPNIQYF.

The chain is built from TRBV7-2 and TRBJ2-1; 7 bases are a match to TRBD1. CDR1 and CDR2 from the germline V gene are SGHTA and FQGNSA. Unmatched junction bases numbered 12, after V lost 3 bases and J lost 7 bases. This CDR3 comprises 16 residues. Written as DNA, the CDR3 is TGTGCCAGCAGCTTCGGACAGGAACGGGCTCTGAATGAGCAGTTCTTC. Protein sequence: CASSFGQERALNEQFF.

V gene TRBV14 combines with J gene TRBJ2-1; D is unresolved. CDR1 is SGHDN and CDR2 is FVKESK in the germline V gene. Trimming cost V 1 base and J 10 bases, with 11 bases left between them. The length of the CDR3 is 13 residues. The CDR3 region is CASSQGYSPEQFF. The CDR3 bases are TGTGCCAGCAGCCAAGGGTATAGCCCCGAGCAGTTCTTC.

This chain joins TRBV12-3 or TRBV12-4 and TRBJ1-2; possible D gene TRBD1, 5 bases. The CDR3 has 13 residues. The V end was cut by 11 bases, the J end by 0 bases, with 13 bases between. The CDR3 sequence: CAAGMGANYGYTF. CDR3 bases: TGTGCCGCTGGGATGGGGGCTAACTATGGCTACACCTTC.

This clonotype was observed a few times. The rearrangement links TRBV12-3 or TRBV12-4 to TRBJ1-6; D ambiguous. CDR3 size: 17 residues. V was shortened by 6 bases and J by 0 bases, with 15 bases between the two germline ends. The CDR3 nucleotides read TGTGCCAGCAGGACCGGGAAGGAGAGCTCCTATAATTCACCCCTCCACTTT. Its protein is CASRTGKESSYNSPLHF.